This is a list of T cell receptor beta chains from one sample in a study of blood T cell repertoires in COVID-19. Assay: immunoSEQ multiplex PCR; the TCRdb copy retains only in-frame clones and omits some. The sample yields tens of thousands of clones, 85% seen once. Source material: peripheral blood. These receptors were obtained from an elderly man with acute or convalescent COVID-19. CDR3s include the opening cysteine and the closing phenylalanine or tryptophan. D genes are given only for firm matches. Size is stated for part of the rows, as once, few or many counts, or as a class when the clone is expanded.

j_gene | d_gene | abundance | len | v_gene | CDR3nt | CDR3aa
TRBJ1-1 | - | - | 14 | TRBV27 | TGTGCCAGCAGTCCCCAGGGTATGGACACTGAAGCTTTCTTT | CASSPQGMDTEAFF
TRBJ2-3 | - | - | 14 | TRBV5-4 | TGTGCCAGCAGCTCAACAGGGTATAGGGATACGCAGTATTTT | CASSSTGYRDTQYF
TRBJ2-1 | TRBD2 | - | 15 | TRBV9 | TGTGCCAGCAGCGACCGGATAGCGGGACACAATGAGCAGTTCTTC | CASSDRIAGHNEQFF
TRBJ2-7 | - | - | 13 | TRBV18 | TGTGCCAGCTCACCCAGAGGGCCCGACGAGCAGTACTTC | CASSPRGPDEQYF
TRBJ2-5 | TRBD2 | - | 16 | TRBV10-2 | TGCGCCAGCATGGGGGAAACTAGCGGGAGTGGAGAGACCCAGTACTTC | CASMGETSGSGETQYF
TRBJ2-2 | TRBD2 | - | 20 | TRBV28 | TGTGCCAGCAGCATAATGCCGCTCCTAGCGGGAGGGTCCAACACCGGGGAGCTGTTTTTT | CASSIMPLLAGGSNTGELFF
TRBJ1-5 | - | - | 15 | TRBV9 | TGTGCCAGCAGCGTAAAAGGGGGTTTCAATCAGCCCCAGCATTTT | CASSVKGGFNQPQHF
TRBJ2-7 | TRBD2 | - | 14 | TRBV7-2 | TGTGCCAGCAGCTTCACCCTAGCGGGGGCGGAGCAGTACTTC | CASSFTLAGAEQYF
TRBJ2-5 | - | - | 14 | TRBV7-9 | TGTGCCAGCAGAAATGCAGGGATCCAAGAGACCCAGTACTTC | CASRNAGIQETQYF
TRBJ2-2 | - | - | 14 | TRBV15 | TGTGCCACCAGGACAGGTGTGAGCACCGGGGAGCTGTTTTTT | CATRTGVSTGELFF
TRBJ2-1 | - | once | 15 | TRBV5-6 | TGTGCCAGCAGTTCTAGCCTTAGCTCCTACAATGAGCAGTTCTTC | CASSSSLSSYNEQFF
TRBJ1-2 | TRBD1 | - | 15 | TRBV14 | TGTGCCAGCAGCCAAGGGACAGGGGGGACCTATGGCTACACCTTC | CASSQGTGGTYGYTF
TRBJ2-4 | - | once | 15 | TRBV28 | TGTGCCAGCAGTTTATTAATGGACTCCAAAAACATTCAGTACTTC | CASSLLMDSKNIQYF
TRBJ2-7 | - | - | 13 | TRBV6-4 | TGTGCCAGCAGTGACTCGATTGCGGGGGAGCAGTACTTC | CASSDSIAGEQYF
TRBJ2-7 | - | - | 15 | TRBV7-9 | TGTGCCAGCAGCTTAGCCCGCGCTAGCGAGTACGAGCAGTACTTC | CASSLARASEYEQYF
TRBJ1-3 | - | - | 11 | TRBV29-1 | TGCAGCGGTAGAACTGGAAACACCATATATTTT | CSGRTGNTIYF
TRBJ2-1 | - | - | 13 | TRBV9 | TGTGCCAGCAGCGTAGACTCGAGCAATGAGCAGTTCTTC | CASSVDSSNEQFF
TRBJ2-5 | TRBD2 | - | 14 | TRBV28 | TGTGCCAGCAGTTTTCTAGCGGGAGATGTGACCCAGTACTTC | CASSFLAGDVTQYF
TRBJ2-5 | - | - | 14 | TRBV3-1/TRBV3-2 | TGTGCCAGCAGCCAAGAACAGGGCAAAGAGACCCAGTACTTC | CASSQEQGKETQYF
TRBJ2-5 | - | - | 13 | TRBV2 | TGTGCCAGAGGGGACAACTCACAAGAGACCCAGTACTTC | CARGDNSQETQYF
TRBJ2-7 | - | - | 14 | TRBV5-4 | TGTGCCAGCGGTTTACAGGGTTTCAAGGGCGAGCAGTACTTC | CASGLQGFKGEQYF
TRBJ2-7 | - | - | 13 | TRBV10-3 | TGTGCCATCAGGGGGCGACTTTCCTACGAGCAGTACTTC | CAIRGRLSYEQYF
TRBJ2-1 | - | - | 14 | TRBV7-9 | TGTGCCAGCAGCTTAGGGCAGGGGACGGGTGAGCAGTTCTTC | CASSLGQGTGEQFF
TRBJ2-1 | TRBD2 | - | 15 | TRBV5-6 | TGTGCCAGCAGCTTGGGGCTAGCGGCTTACAATGAGCAGTTCTTC | CASSLGLAAYNEQFF
TRBJ1-1 | - | - | 14 | TRBV5-1 | TGCGCCAGCAGCCCCCGGGGTATGAACACTGAAGCTTTCTTT | CASSPRGMNTEAFF
TRBJ2-3 | TRBD1 | - | 14 | TRBV19 | TGTGCCAGTAGTATGACAGGGATCACAGATACGCAGTATTTT | CASSMTGITDTQYF
TRBJ2-2 | TRBD2 | - | 18 | TRBV7-9 | TGTGCCAGCAGCTTGCCTAGCGGGAGGGCCCTAGGCACCGGGGAGCTGTTTTTT | CASSLPSGRALGTGELFF
TRBJ2-3 | - | - | 15 | TRBV19 | TGTGCCAGTAGTAACCGGCGGCGTGACACAGATACGCAGTATTTT | CASSNRRRDTDTQYF
TRBJ1-1 | - | - | 14 | TRBV28 | TGTGCCAGCACGCCCTCTTGGGGGGACACTGAAGCTTTCTTT | CASTPSWGDTEAFF
TRBJ2-6 | - | - | 15 | TRBV10-2 | TGCGCCAGCAGTGAGTCGTCTACTGGGGCCAACGTCCTGACTTTC | CASSESSTGANVLTF
TRBJ1-1 | TRBD1 | once | 14 | TRBV19 | TGTGCCAGTAGTATCGCCAGGGGGCATACTGAAGCTTTCTTT | CASSIARGHTEAFF
TRBJ2-7 | - | - | 17 | TRBV21-1 | TGTGCCAGCAGCAAAGCGCTTGACAGGGGGCTGTTCTACGAGCAGTACTTC | CASSKALDRGLFYEQYF
TRBJ1-4 | TRBD1 | - | 15 | TRBV30 | TGTGCCTGGAGTGGAGGACAGGGGGGACGGGAAAAACTGTTTTTT | CAWSGGQGGREKLFF
TRBJ2-7 | - | - | 16 | TRBV4-1 | TGCGCCAGCAGCCAACTTGACACGGCTCCATCTTACGAGCAGTACTTC | CASSQLDTAPSYEQYF
TRBJ1-5 | TRBD1 | - | 16 | TRBV7-9 | TGTGCCAGCAGCTTCCCAACCACAGGGGGCAATCAGCCCCAGCATTTT | CASSFPTTGGNQPQHF
TRBJ2-3 | - | - | 15 | TRBV5-1 | TGCGCCAGCAGCCCCAGAGACAGTAGCACAGATACGCAGTATTTT | CASSPRDSSTDTQYF
TRBJ1-2 | TRBD1 | - | 13 | TRBV29-1 | TGCAGCGTCCCGAGACAGGGAAATTATGGCTACACCTTC | CSVPRQGNYGYTF
TRBJ2-7 | TRBD2 | - | 16 | TRBV5-6 | TGTGCCAGCAGCTCCAGCAGGTGGCGGGAGGCTTACGAGCAGTACTTC | CASSSSRWREAYEQYF
TRBJ1-2 | - | few | 11 | TRBV28 | TGTGCGTGCTTGGCAGTCCATGGCTACACCTTC | CACLAVHGYTF
TRBJ1-2 | TRBD1 | - | 15 | TRBV18 | TGTGCCAGCTCACCAAACCGGGACAGGGCCCTTGGCTACACCTTC | CASSPNRDRALGYTF
TRBJ2-1 | TRBD2 | - | 18 | TRBV27 | TGTGCCAGCCGTTCCCGCGGGGGGGGGACTAGCGGGAGTTATGAGCAGTTCTTC | CASRSRGGGTSGSYEQFF
TRBJ1-6 | - | - | 14 | TRBV6-5 | TGTGCCAGCAGTTACGAGGCCCAAAATTCACCCCTCCACTTT | CASSYEAQNSPLHF
TRBJ2-7 | - | - | 13 | TRBV9 | TGTGCCAGCAGCCCCACCGGGTCCTACGAGCAGTACTTC | CASSPTGSYEQYF
TRBJ2-3 | TRBD2 | - | 16 | TRBV15 | TGTGCCACCAGCAGAGGCTACGGGAGGGGCATGGATACGCAGTATTTT | CATSRGYGRGMDTQYF
TRBJ1-5 | - | - | 15 | TRBV28 | TGTGCCAGCACTAACCCTCGGGGTGGCAATCAGCCCCAGCATTTT | CASTNPRGGNQPQHF
TRBJ2-2 | TRBD1 | - | 18 | TRBV7-3 | TGTGCCAGCAGCCCCTATCCCGTTTTCAGGGGGCATATCGGGGAGCTGTTTTTT | CASSPYPVFRGHIGELFF
TRBJ2-5 | TRBD1 | - | 13 | TRBV6-5 | TGTGCCAGCAGTACCAGGGGGAAGGGGACCCAGTACTTC | CASSTRGKGTQYF
TRBJ2-2 | TRBD1 | - | 13 | TRBV27 | TGTGCCAGCAGACAGGGGGCCTCCGGGGAGCTGTTTTTT | CASRQGASGELFF
TRBJ1-1 | TRBD1 | - | 16 | TRBV4-1 | TGCGCCAGCAGCCCCCGCGGCGAGACAGGGGGCCTCGAAGCTTTCTTT | CASSPRGETGGLEAFF
TRBJ2-2 | - | - | 14 | TRBV7-2 | TGTGCCAGCAGCTTACAGGTGAACACCGGGGAGCTGTTTTTT | CASSLQVNTGELFF
TRBJ1-2 | - | - | 13 | TRBV1 | TGCACCAGCGATTCGGGACAGGTAATCGGCTACACCTTC | CTSDSGQVIGYTF
TRBJ1-3 | - | - | 16 | TRBV7-9 | TGTGCCAGCAGTTTAGAACGCGCCATCTCTGGAAACACCATATATTTT | CASSLERAISGNTIYF
TRBJ2-7 | TRBD2 | once | 15 | TRBV30 | TGTGCCTGGAGTCTCGAGCTAGCGGGAGTCTCCGAGCAGTACTTC | CAWSLELAGVSEQYF
TRBJ2-1 | TRBD1 | - | 15 | TRBV9 | TGTGCCAGCAGCGCAATGGACAGGGGTTACAATGAGCAGTTCTTC | CASSAMDRGYNEQFF
TRBJ2-1 | TRBD1 | - | 16 | TRBV6-6 | TGTGCCAGCAGTTACCGGGGACAGTTACCCTACAATGAGCAGTTCTTC | CASSYRGQLPYNEQFF
TRBJ1-4 | TRBD1 | - | 14 | TRBV6-6 | TGTGCCAGCAGACTGACAGGGGAGGGGGAAAAACTGTTTTTT | CASRLTGEGEKLFF
TRBJ2-5 | - | - | 14 | TRBV3-1/TRBV3-2 | TGTGCCAGCAGCTGGACTATAGCGGTTAAGACCCAGTACTTC | CASSWTIAVKTQYF
TRBJ2-1 | TRBD1 | - | 14 | TRBV11-3 | TGTGCCAGCAGCTTGGACAGGGGATATAATGAGCAGTTCTTC | CASSLDRGYNEQFF
TRBJ2-7 | TRBD2 | - | 15 | TRBV7-2 | TGTGCCAGCAGCTGGGGACTAGCGGGACAATACGAGCAGTACTTC | CASSWGLAGQYEQYF